These 5 T cell receptor beta chains originate from one sample sequenced in a study of shared clonotypes between healthy human individuals. Only in-frame clones appear in the TCRdb table, and some are missing; sequencing was by immunoSEQ multiplex PCR. The sample carries roughly 1 million clones, more than 65% recorded once. The sample consisted of memory CD4+ T cells sorted from blood. Subset given: CD45RA-negative fraction. The receptors originated from a man between 18 and 35 years old in good health.

This chain links TRBV27 with TRBJ1-1, with D perhaps matching TRBD1 (5 bases). The CDR3 has 16 residues. Per the germline V gene, CDR1 is MNHEY and CDR2 is SMNVEV (reference sequence). Trimming pared 3 bases from V and 0 bases from J, leaving 14 bases between. CDR3 in DNA: TGTGCCAGCAGTTTCTCCTTTGACAGCTTGAACACTGAAGCTTTCTTT. Its translation is CASSFSFDSLNTEAFF.

This clone has just a few counts. J is TRBJ1-5 and V is TRBV2; a weak D match, TRBD1 (6 bases). CDR3 length: 17 amino acids. With 1 base removed from V and 0 bases from J, the gap between germline ends came to 13 bases. The germline V gene has CDR1 SNHLY and CDR2 FYNNEI. In DNA, the CDR3 is TGTGCCAGCAGTGAAGTTGGTTGGACAGATAGCAATCAGCCCCAGCATTTT. It codes for CASSEVGWTDSNQPQHF.

The V call is TRBV28, the J call TRBJ1-4; D possibly corresponds to TRBD1 (5 bases). Germline V lookup: CDR1 MDHEN, CDR2 SYDVKM. Trimming took 6 bases from V and 8 from J, leaving 16 bases between them. CDR3 size: 14 residues. CDR3 amino acids: CASSSPGVREKLFF. In DNA form, the CDR3 reads TGTGCCAGCAGCTCACCGGGGGTAAGGGAAAAACTGTTTTTT.

The rearrangement uses TRBV19 and TRBJ1-2; 7 nucleotides align to TRBD1. Trimming took 8 bases from V and 4 from J; bases not matched to a gene: 10. CDR3 size: 14 residues. Germline V CDR1 and CDR2: LNHDA, SQIVND (reference sequence). CDR3 sequence reads: CASAPPGGLYGYTF. In DNA, the CDR3 is TGTGCCAGTGCCCCCCCAGGGGGTCTCTATGGCTACACCTTC.

The chain recombines TRBV10-2 with TRBJ1-3; tentatively, D is TRBD1 (5 bases). CDR1 is WSHSY and CDR2 is SAAADI in the germline V gene. This CDR3 has 17 amino acids. V lost 0 bases to trimming and J lost 0 bases, with 12 bases between them. DNA of the CDR3: TGCGCCAGCAGTGAGTCTCCGGGGGTGTACTCTGGAAACACCATATATTTT. It codes for CASSESPGVYSGNTIYF.